The 19 T cell receptor beta chains below all came from one sample that was sequenced in a study of blood T cell repertoires in COVID-19. Clones were sequenced by immunoSEQ multiplex PCR, and TCRdb holds only the in-frame ones, with some missing. The repertoire holds 150,000 to 200,000 clones, 85% to 90% seen once, with roughly 11% in the top ten. The sample taken for sequencing was peripheral blood. The receptors come from a woman in her sixties or seventies with COVID-19, enrolled during active disease.

This chain uses TRBV29-1 with TRBJ2-7; 11 bases agree with TRBD2. Germline V gene data show CDR1 as SQVTM and CDR2 as ANQGSEA. V shed 4 bases, J shed 4 bases, and the junction held 3 bases outside the gene matches. The CDR3 consists of 13 residues. The CDR3 sequence is CSVGLAGPYEQYF. For the CDR3, the DNA is TGCAGCGTTGGACTAGCGGGGCCTTACGAGCAGTACTTC.

This chain joins TRBV24-1 and TRBJ2-2; tentatively, D is TRBD2 (6 bases). Germline CDR1 is KGHDR and CDR2 is SFDVKD. The CDR3 has 16 residues. V lost 4 bases to trimming and J lost 2 bases, with 13 bases between them. In DNA form, the CDR3 reads TGTGCCACCAGTGAGCCTCGGGACTTCAACACCGGGGAGCTGTTTTTT. Residues: CATSEPRDFNTGELFF.

CDR3 in amino acids: CASSPRTSGNNIQYF. The CDR3 DNA is TGTGCCAGCAGCCCGAGGACTAGCGGGAACAACATTCAGTACTTC. This sequence joins TRBV3-1 (or the pseudogene TRBV3-2) and TRBJ2-4, with 12 bases aligning to TRBD2. This CDR3 spans 15 amino acids. Trimming took 4 bases from V and 7 from J; bases not matched to a gene: 5. The germline V gene encodes CDR1 LGHDT and CDR2 YNNKEL (reference sequence).

This chain links TRBV19 with TRBJ1-5, with D possibly matching TRBD1 (6 bases). V lost 2 bases and J 0 bases, leaving 14 bases between the germline ends. CDR1 is LNHDA and CDR2 is SQIVND in the germline V gene (reference sequence). The CDR3 sequence is 17 residues long. CDR3 loop: CASSITDSDYSNQPQHF. DNA for the CDR3: TGTGCCAGTAGTATAACGGACAGCGATTATAGCAATCAGCCCCAGCATTTT.

This rearrangement joins TRBV3-1 (or the pseudogene TRBV3-2) to TRBJ2-1; 11 bases are shared with TRBD2. The junction had 9 bases not matched to a gene; V was cut back by 4 bases and J by 4 bases. Looked up from germline, CDR1 is LGHDT and CDR2 is YNNKEL (reference sequence). The CDR3 is 17 amino acids. The CDR3 region has the DNA TGTGCCAGCAGCCCCCAGCACGGGACTAGCGGTTACAATGAGCAGTTCTTC. It codes for CASSPQHGTSGYNEQFF.

This clone was counted a single time. This chain uses TRBV4-2 with TRBJ2-7; TRBD2 aligns across 10 bases. Germline loops: CDR1 LGHNA, CDR2 YNFKEQ. V trimming: 4 bases; J trimming: 7 bases; junction bases outside the gene matches: 13. The length of the CDR3 is 16 residues. CDR3 residues: CASSLRRDSGREEQYF. The CDR3 DNA is TGTGCCAGCAGCCTCCGAAGGGACAGCGGGAGGGAAGAGCAGTACTTC.

The chain couples TRBV29-1 to TRBJ2-2, with TRBD1 as a possible D gene (6 bases). This CDR3 is 15 amino acids long. V shed 2 bases and J shed 0 bases, with 10 bases lying between them. Germline values: CDR1 SQVTM, CDR2 ANQGSEA. DNA for the CDR3: TGCAGCGTTGAACAGGGGTCCGCGAACACCGGGGAGCTGTTTTTT. Translated, it gives CSVEQGSANTGELFF.

This sequence joins TRBV6-5 and TRBJ1-2; D not resolved. From germline, CDR1 is MNHEY and CDR2 SVGAGI. The V end was cut by 3 bases, the J end by 8 bases, with 19 bases between. The CDR3 runs 15 residues. CDR3 residues: CASSYMRANYAGYTF. The CDR3 region has the DNA TGTGCCAGCAGTTATATGCGGGCCAACTATGCGGGCTACACCTTC.

The gene calls are TRBV6-5 and TRBJ1-1; D unclear. Germline V lookup: CDR1 MNHEY, CDR2 SVGAGI. CDR3 length equals 14 residues. V dropped 8 bases and J dropped 1 base, with 14 bases sitting between them. The CDR3 DNA is TGTGCCAGCTCTCCAACCCGGGGGAACACTGAAGCTTTCTTT. Its translation: CASSPTRGNTEAFF.

V is TRBV24-1 and J is TRBJ2-7; the match to TRBD1 covers 7 bases. V shed 3 bases and J 2 bases; nucleotides not matched to a gene: 6. CDR1 KGHDR and CDR2 SFDVKD come from the germline V gene. The CDR3 is made up of 15 amino acids. The CDR3 nucleotides are TGTGCCACCAGTGATCCCGACAGGGTACCCTACGAGCAGTACTTC. Protein product: CATSDPDRVPYEQYF.

In this sample, this clone turned up a few times. V gene TRBV12-3 or TRBV12-4 combines with J gene TRBJ1-1, with unresolved D. The CDR3 extends over 13 amino acids. V was trimmed by 5 bases and J by 6 bases, leaving 13 bases between them. The CDR3 region is CASSRDLNAEAFF. The DNA of the CDR3 is TGTGCCAGCAGTCGGGATCTCAACGCTGAAGCTTTCTTT.

The chain combines TRBV2 with TRBJ1-5; 9 nucleotides line up with TRBD1. Germline assignment: CDR1 SNHLY and CDR2 FYNNEI. The CDR3 is 15 amino acids. J was trimmed by 0 bases and V by 7 bases; bases with no gene match: 4. The CDR3 here is CASTRTGVSNQPQHF. CDR3 nucleotide sequence: TGTGCCAGCACCAGGACAGGGGTTAGCAATCAGCCCCAGCATTTT.

This clone was detected once. The J gene is TRBJ2-1, the V gene TRBV7-2; 7 bases line up with TRBD1. The CDR3 loop spans 13 amino acids. Germline V gene lookup returns CDR1 SGHTA and CDR2 FQGNSA. Trimming took 5 bases from V and 13 from J; bases not matched to a gene: 11. CDR3 nucleotides: TGTGCCAGCAGCGACATCTCAGGGGGTAAACAGTTCTTC. Translation: CASSDISGGKQFF.

As DNA, the CDR3 is TGCGCCAGCAGCCGTCAGGGGGCGGGAGATACGCAGTATTTT. This translates into CASSRQGAGDTQYF. V usage is TRBV4-3 and J usage is TRBJ2-3; 8 positions agree with TRBD1. The CDR3 extends over 14 amino acids. Losses at the gene ends were 4 bases for V and 5 bases for J; bases not matched to a gene: 5. Germline loops: CDR1 LGHNA, CDR2 YSLEER.

A few counts support this clone. V is TRBV2 and J is TRBJ2-2; D is undetermined. Germline CDR1 reads SNHLY; CDR2 reads FYNNEI. V lost 4 bases to trimming and J lost 5 bases, with 5 bases between them. The CDR3 totals 12 residues. CDR3 amino acids: CASSAGTGELFF. DNA of the CDR3: TGTGCCAGCAGTGCCGGGACCGGGGAGCTGTTTTTT.

The chain links TRBV29-1 to TRBJ2-5, with D tentatively TRBD1 (6 bases). The germline gives CDR1 SQVTM, CDR2 ANQGSEA. The CDR3 is 15 amino acids. With 2 bases removed from V and 2 bases from J, the gap between germline ends came to 15 bases. The CDR3 nucleotides read TGCAGCGTTGAACAAGGGGGTGGACTTCAAGAGACCCAGTACTTC. Its translation is CSVEQGGGLQETQYF.

The chain recombines TRBV5-1 with TRBJ2-1, with 13 nucleotides matching TRBD2. J was trimmed by 9 bases and V by 4 bases; bases with no gene match: 10. Germline-derived CDR1 and CDR2 are SGHRS and YFSETQ. CDR3 length equals 16 residues. The CDR3 loop is CASSLWTSGSLGEQFF. The DNA for the CDR3 is TGCGCCAGCAGCCTGTGGACTAGCGGGAGCTTGGGTGAGCAGTTCTTC.

This clone was recorded only once. The CDR3, as DNA: TGTGCCAGCACCCCAGATATAGCGGGAGGGCCGACCGGGGAGCTGTTTTTT. Translation gives CASTPDIAGGPTGELFF. V is TRBV7-6 and J is TRBJ2-2, with 11 bases identical to TRBD2. J was trimmed by 5 bases and V by 7 bases; bases with no gene match: 12. CDR1 is SGHVS, CDR2 FNYEAQ, per germline. There are 17 residues in the CDR3.

CDR3: CAISGTGDEKLFF. The CDR3 nucleotides are TGTGCCATCAGTGGGACAGGGGATGAAAAACTGTTTTTT. The J gene is TRBJ1-4, the V gene TRBV10-3; TRBD1 matches at 9 bases. This CDR3 spans 13 amino acids. Germline V CDR1 and CDR2: ENHRY, SYGVKD. V gave up 4 bases and J gave up 6 bases; unmatched junction bases: 0.